This T cell receptor beta chain was sequenced for a study of Ad26.COV2.S vaccination and SARS-CoV-2 variants. As for the study in general: Ad26.COV2.S, an intramuscular injection, was given once or twice 56 days apart.

Notes on this clone: The antigen is unknown.

TCRdb's table, derived via immunoSEQ multiplex PCR, lists solely in-frame clones and lacks some. The sample yields approximately 410,000 clones, around 93% seen once. V shed 6 bases and J 3 bases; nucleotides not matched to a gene: 9. Germline CDR1 reads MNHEY; CDR2 reads SVGAGI. The length of the CDR3 is 15 residues. Overall study findings and caveats: Vaccinated individuals (as opposed to placebo recipients) had higher spike-specific TCR breadth. Considerable breadth of spike-specific CD8+ and CD4+ T cell responses has reportedly been documented following vaccination.

Described treatment: 15 to 20 received Ad26.COV2.S at low or high dose, single or two shots; roughly five received placebo; per-sample allocation not given. The investigators took samples on day 63 after the first vaccine or placebo injection. The sample in question was peripheral blood, obtained in a trial of Ad26.COV2.S vaccine versus placebo. This chain joins TRBV6-5 and TRBJ2-7; 9 bases are shared with TRBD1. The origin of this receptor is a person aged 18-60 years who received the Ad26.COV2.S COVID-19 vaccine or a placebo. CDR3 protein: CASRYMGTGSYEQYF. DNA of the CDR3: TGTGCCAGCAGGTATATGGGGACAGGGAGCTACGAGCAGTACTTC.